The 7 T cell receptor beta chains below come from one sample, sequenced in a study of regulatory and conventional T cells in RAG deficiency. Only in-frame clones appear in the TCRdb table, and some are missing; sequencing was by immunoSEQ multiplex PCR. The sample carries 8,000 to 10,000 clones, around 96% recorded once. Genomic DNA came from blood conventional CD4+ T cells gated CD25-low CD127-high. The sequenced material came from CD4+ effector T cells sorted from blood. These receptors were obtained from a human donor with RAG deficiency presenting as severe combined immunodeficiency.

The chain employs TRBV7-2 and TRBJ2-7; D remains ambiguous. V was pared by 2 bases and J by 7 bases, with 6 bases between. In germline, CDR1 is SGHTA, CDR2 FQGNSA. This CDR3 is 11 amino acids long. The CDR3 bases are TGTGCCAGCAGCTTACAGGTAGAGCAGTACTTC. Protein: CASSLQVEQYF.

The chain uses TRBV7-2 and TRBJ1-1; D ambiguous. The germline CDR1 and CDR2 sequences are SGHTA and FQGNSA. V was cut by 5 bases and J by 1 base, with 11 bases left in between. This CDR3 region has 14 residues. The CDR3 here is CASSPDPQNTEAFF. The DNA of the CDR3 is TGTGCCAGCAGCCCGGACCCCCAGAACACTGAAGCTTTCTTT.

The chain carries TRBV2 and TRBJ2-3; the match to TRBD1 covers 8 bases. CDR1 and CDR2 from the germline V gene are SNHLY and FYNNEI. This CDR3 region has 12 residues. The V gene end was trimmed by 6 bases and the J gene end by 6 bases; junction bases not matched to a gene: 2. The CDR3 is CASRGQDDTQYF. CDR3 bases: TGTGCCAGCAGGGGACAGGACGATACGCAGTATTTT.

This clone appeared a single time. The chain is built from TRBV6-5 and TRBJ2-5, with D possibly matching TRBD1 (6 bases). Germline V gives CDR1 MNHEY, CDR2 SVGAGI. The V gene lost 0 bases and the J gene lost 5 bases, with 10 bases spanning the gap. The CDR3 consists of 14 residues. The CDR3 sequence is CASSYSQGRETQYF. DNA of the CDR3: TGTGCCAGCAGTTACTCACAGGGCAGGGAGACCCAGTACTTC.

The gene calls are TRBV7-9 and TRBJ2-5, with TRBD2 identical over 14 bases. With V trimmed by 6 bases and J by 5 bases, 5 bases remained unmatched. CDR3 length: 15 residues. Germline CDR1 and CDR2: SEHNR and FQNEAQ (reference sequence). CDR3 in DNA: TGTGCCAGCAGTTCAGGACTAGCGGGAGGCGAGACCCAGTACTTC. As protein: CASSSGLAGGETQYF.

V usage is TRBV27 and J usage is TRBJ2-6; D is uncertain. Germline V CDR1 and CDR2: MNHEY, SMNVEV (reference sequence). The V end was cut by 6 bases, the J end by 0 bases, with 18 bases between. This CDR3 is 18 amino acids long. DNA for the CDR3: TGTGCCAGCAGCCTCCGTACCGAAATAACCTCTGGGGCCAACGTCCTGACTTTC. It translates to CASSLRTEITSGANVLTF.

A single count supports this clone. V and J are TRBV28 and TRBJ2-2, with 7 bases fitting TRBD1. CDR1 is MDHEN, CDR2 SYDVKM, per germline. V was pared by 6 bases and J by 3 bases, with 7 bases of the junction left unmatched. This CDR3 region has 15 residues. The CDR3 coding sequence is TGTGCCAGCAGCCTGACAGGGATGTACACCGGGGAGCTGTTTTTT. Protein product: CASSLTGMYTGELFF.